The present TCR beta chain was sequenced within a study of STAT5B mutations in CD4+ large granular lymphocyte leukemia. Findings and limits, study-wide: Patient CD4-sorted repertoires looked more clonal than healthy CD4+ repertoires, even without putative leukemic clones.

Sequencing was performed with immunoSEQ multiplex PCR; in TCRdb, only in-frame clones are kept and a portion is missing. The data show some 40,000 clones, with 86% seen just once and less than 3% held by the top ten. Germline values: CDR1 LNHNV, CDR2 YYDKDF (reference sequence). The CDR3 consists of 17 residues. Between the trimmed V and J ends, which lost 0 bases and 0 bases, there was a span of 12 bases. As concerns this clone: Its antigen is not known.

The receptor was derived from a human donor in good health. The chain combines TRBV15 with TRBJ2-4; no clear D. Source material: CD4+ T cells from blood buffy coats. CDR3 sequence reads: CATSREASDVAKNIQYF. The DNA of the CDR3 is TGTGCCACCAGCAGAGAGGCGTCGGACGTAGCCAAAAACATTCAGTACTTC.